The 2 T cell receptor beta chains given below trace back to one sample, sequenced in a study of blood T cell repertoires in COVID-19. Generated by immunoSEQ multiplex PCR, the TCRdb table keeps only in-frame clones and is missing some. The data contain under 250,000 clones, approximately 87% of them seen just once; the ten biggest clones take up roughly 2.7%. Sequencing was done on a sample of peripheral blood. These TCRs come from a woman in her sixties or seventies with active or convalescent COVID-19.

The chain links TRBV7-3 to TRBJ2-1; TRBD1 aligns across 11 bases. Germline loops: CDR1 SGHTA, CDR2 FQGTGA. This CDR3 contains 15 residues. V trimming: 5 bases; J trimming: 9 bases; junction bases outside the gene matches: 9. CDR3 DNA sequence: TGTGCCAGCAGCCAGGGACAGGGGGTCACCTCTGAGCAGTTCTTC. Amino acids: CASSQGQGVTSEQFF.

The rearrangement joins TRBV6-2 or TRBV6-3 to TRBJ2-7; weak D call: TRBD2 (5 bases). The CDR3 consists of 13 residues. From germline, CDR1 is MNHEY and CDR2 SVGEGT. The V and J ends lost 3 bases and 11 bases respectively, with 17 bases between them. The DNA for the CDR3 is TGTGCCAGCAGTTATTCCCAAGCCACAGCGGAGTACTTC. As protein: CASSYSQATAEYF.